This TCR beta chain was captured by sequencing in a study of neurological immune-mediated disorders. One entry per CDR3 protein results from TCRdb running MiXCR on the 5' RACE reads. The data hold roughly 57,000 distinct CDR3 sequences, with 7% to 10% observed a single time. The germline gives CDR1 SGHRS, CDR2 YFSETQ. The CDR3 consists of 15 residues. V lost 0 bases and J 7 bases, leaving 14 bases between the germline ends. This sample's time point: longitudinal time-point 3. The table lists this clonotype with many counts. The TCR comes from a woman aged 35 to 49 in good health. The genes are TRBV5-1 and TRBJ2-1, with D perhaps matching TRBD2 (6 bases). Sequencing was performed on PBMCs. For the CDR3, the DNA is TGCGCCAGCAGCTTGGTGGCGGGAATTAGAAATGAGCAGTTCTTC. Residues: CASSLVAGIRNEQFF.